This passage covers 23 T cell receptor beta chains from one sample sequenced in a study of T cells in Graves' hyperthyroidism and ophthalmopathy. Amplification targeted TCR beta CDR3 regions from RNA transcripts. Using the HTBI primer set, a first-round RT-PCR was run on the TCR CDR3. TCRdb redid the calling of the multiplex PCR reads with MiXCR, one entry per CDR3 protein. The sample records hundreds of thousands of distinct CDR3 sequences, about 13% being singletons. Sample: blood. The source of these receptors is a young woman with Graves' hyperthyroidism.

In this sample, this clonotype turned up many times. The chain employs TRBV4-1 and TRBJ1-1; D remains unclear. The CDR3 spans 16 residues. The germline V and J ends were trimmed by 5 bases and 0 bases, with 16 bases remaining between them. Germline CDR1 is MGHRA and CDR2 is YSYEKL. The CDR3, as DNA: TGCGCCAGCAGCAAATCCGGATTTCCAATGAACACTGAAGCTTTCTTT. As protein: CASSKSGFPMNTEAFF.

This clonotype was observed at least ten times. V and J are TRBV7-8 and TRBJ2-2; TRBD1 is a possible D gene (5 bases). The CDR3 consists of 17 residues. Germline values: CDR1 SGHVS, CDR2 FQNEAQ. V lost 2 bases and J 0 bases, leaving 13 bases between the germline ends. This chain's CDR3 is CASSLTFKTANTGELFF. The CDR3 DNA reads TGTGCCAGCAGCTTAACGTTTAAGACAGCGAACACCGGGGAGCTGTTTTTT.

Worth noting for this clonotype: Possible read error: a much larger clone is one base away. The chain has TRBV28 and TRBJ2-2; D remains unclear. Trimming took 11 bases from V and 4 from J, leaving 11 bases between them. The germline V gene encodes CDR1 MDHEN and CDR2 SYDVKM. The CDR3 totals 12 residues. In DNA, the CDR3 is TGTGCCGGCAACGGGCTCACCGGGGAGCTGTTTTTT. This translates into CAGNGLTGELFF.

This clonotype was picked up many times. The chain combines TRBV3-1 with TRBJ1-5; D possibly corresponds to TRBD1 (6 bases). Germline V gene lookup returns CDR1 LGHDT and CDR2 YNNKEL (reference sequence). V shed 6 bases and J shed 4 bases, with 10 bases lying between them. This CDR3 has 13 amino acids. This chain's CDR3 is CASSPQGNQPQHF. CDR3 DNA sequence: TGTGCCAGCAGTCCCCAGGGGAATCAGCCCCAGCATTTT.

The chain joins TRBV5-1 to TRBJ2-3; TRBD2 matches at 12 bases. The CDR3 loop spans 16 amino acids. Germline CDR1 is SGHRS and CDR2 is YFSETQ. Trimming cost V 4 bases and J 6 bases; bases outside gene matches: 9. The CDR3 reads CASSLTGLAGIDTQYF. The CDR3 DNA sequence: TGCGCCAGCAGCCTCACCGGACTAGCGGGGATTGATACGCAGTATTTT.

The chain carries TRBV20-1 and TRBJ2-1; D uncertain. The CDR3 is 12 residues long. Trimming took off 3 bases at V and 5 bases at J, with 8 bases between the two ends. Germline V gene data show CDR1 as DFQATT and CDR2 as SNEGSKA (reference sequence). CDR3 nucleotides: TGCAGTGCTAGTAAACCGGACAATGAGCAGTTCTTC. Its translation is CSASKPDNEQFF.

This clonotype was found many times. This chain joins TRBV20-1 and TRBJ2-7; 8 positions match TRBD1. The CDR3 sequence is 14 residues long. J gave up 7 bases and V 4 bases, and 12 bases lay outside the gene matches. The V gene's germline CDR1 is DFQATT and CDR2 SNEGSKA (reference sequence). The CDR3 reads CSATLPGQVGEQYF. The CDR3 DNA sequence: TGCAGTGCTACTCTCCCGGGACAGGTCGGTGAGCAGTACTTC.

This clonotype was counted at least ten times. In DNA, the CDR3 is TGTGCCAGCAGTCTCAGGTACGGAGGCGCTGAAGCTTTCTTT. The encoded protein is CASSLRYGGAEAFF. This sequence joins TRBV12-3 or TRBV12-4 and TRBJ1-1, with unresolved D. The CDR3 covers 14 residues. The V gene lost 5 bases and the J gene lost 6 bases, with 16 bases spanning the gap.

This clonotype was counted ten times or more. The rearrangement links TRBV20-1 to TRBJ1-1, with 8 positions matching TRBD1. Looked up from germline, CDR1 is DFQATT and CDR2 is SNEGSKA (reference sequence). This CDR3 has 13 amino acids. V lost 5 bases, J lost 3 bases, and 5 bases stayed unmatched. For the CDR3, the DNA is TGCAGTGCTCCAGGGGGCAAGGACACTGAAGCTTTCTTT. Translating it yields CSAPGGKDTEAFF.

This clonotype was counted ten times or more. This rearrangement joins TRBV6-5 to TRBJ2-6; D is unclear. Germline V gene data show CDR1 as MNHEY and CDR2 as SVGAGI. This CDR3 has 19 residues. V dropped 2 bases and J dropped 0 bases, with 17 bases sitting between them. The CDR3 DNA is TGTGCCAGCAGTTACGCGTGGTCCGATATCAGCTCTGGGGCCAACGTCCTGACTTTC. Its translation: CASSYAWSDISSGANVLTF.

This clonotype has ten or more counts. The chain carries TRBV28 and TRBJ1-1, with 9 bases lining up with TRBD1. Germline V lookup: CDR1 MDHEN, CDR2 SYDVKM. CDR3 length: 14 amino acids. The V gene end was trimmed by 5 bases and the J gene end by 2 bases; junction bases not matched to a gene: 3. The CDR3 bases are TGTGCCAGCAGTACACAGGGGGCCAACACTGAAGCTTTCTTT. Translating it yields CASSTQGANTEAFF. Supplemented by reference TRBV28 and TRBJ1-1, the full variable domain reads DVKVTQSSRYLVKRTGEKVFLECVQDMDHENMFWYRQDPGLGLRLIYFSYDVKMKEKGDIPEGYSVSREKKERFSLILESASTNQTSMYLCASSTQGANTEAFFGQGTRLTVV.

This clonotype showed up just once. The rearrangement links TRBV2 to TRBJ1-1, with 9 bases identical to TRBD1. The CDR3 is made up of 15 amino acids. Germline lookup yields CDR1 SNHLY and CDR2 FYNNEI. J lost 2 bases, V lost 6 bases, and 7 bases had no gene match. CDR3 nucleotides: TGTGCCAGCAGACTTCGGACAGGGGCCAACACTGAAGCTTTCTTT. This sequence encodes CASRLRTGANTEAFF.

This clonotype has only a few counts. The rearrangement links TRBV14 to TRBJ2-7; perhaps D is TRBD1 or TRBD2 (5 bases each). The CDR3 sequence is 16 residues long. Germline CDR1 reads SGHDN; CDR2 reads FVKESK. V was clipped by 0 bases and J by 6 bases, with 18 bases between them. The CDR3 DNA sequence: TGTGCCAGCAGCCAAGACCCCCCGGGGCTGGGTTCCGAGCAGTACTTC. Translating gives CASSQDPPGLGSEQYF. The variable domain in full, completed from reference TRBV14 and TRBJ2-7, reads EAGVTQFPSHSVIEKGQTVTLRCDPISGHDNLYWYRRVMGKEIKFLLHFVKESKQDESGMPNNRFLAERTGGTYSTLKVQPAELEDSGVYFCASSQDPPGLGSEQYFGPGTRLTVT.

This clonotype has a count of ten or more. The CDR3 DNA reads as TGCGCCAGCAGATCAAGACTAGCGGGGCATTTCAATGAGCAGTTCTTC. Translated: CASRSRLAGHFNEQFF. This sequence joins TRBV5-1 and TRBJ2-1; 11 bases match TRBD2. The CDR3 has 16 residues. Germline trimming cut 5 bases from V and 6 bases from J; bases unmatched to any gene: 10. Germline assignment: CDR1 SGHRS and CDR2 YFSETQ.

This clonotype was seen more than once but under ten times. The chain carries TRBV6-5 and TRBJ1-1; 8 nucleotides match TRBD1. The length of the CDR3 is 18 residues. CDR1 and CDR2 from the germline V gene are MNHEY and SVGAGI. J gave up 1 base and V 2 bases, and 12 bases lay outside the gene matches. As DNA, the CDR3 is TGTGCCAGCAGTTACGCTCTCAGGGGGCGAGTGGGGAACACTGAAGCTTTCTTT. It specifies CASSYALRGRVGNTEAFF.

This clonotype has at least ten counts. This chain joins TRBV12-3 or TRBV12-4 and TRBJ2-2, with TRBD1 matching 7 bases. CDR3 length: 17 residues. The V and J ends lost 8 bases and 0 bases, in that order; junction bases with no gene match: 12. The CDR3 DNA reads as TGTGCCAGCGGGAAAAACAGGGGCCCTACGAACACCGGGGAGCTGTTTTTT. Translating gives CASGKNRGPTNTGELFF.

This clonotype has a count of ten or more. The chain joins TRBV5-1 to TRBJ2-7, with D hard to call. V was shortened by 0 bases and J by 6 bases, with 13 bases between the two germline ends. Germline CDR1 and CDR2: SGHRS and YFSETQ. The CDR3 has 14 residues. CDR3 coding DNA: TGCGCCAGCAGCTTGGGGTATCGGACCGGCGAGCAGTACTTC. Protein product: CASSLGYRTGEQYF.

The chain uses TRBV6-1 and TRBJ1-3, with D maybe TRBD1 (5 bases). The CDR3 contains 15 residues. Deletions cut 0 bases from V and 4 bases from J, with 10 bases between. The germline gives CDR1 MNHNS, CDR2 SASEGT. CDR3 DNA sequence: TGTGCCAGCAGTGAAGCGCGACAGTCCGGAAACACCATATATTTT. Protein product: CASSEARQSGNTIYF.

Many counts were recorded for this clonotype. V usage is TRBV29-1 and J usage is TRBJ2-1; 9 nucleotides agree with TRBD2. V shed 3 bases and J 5 bases; nucleotides not matched to a gene: 5. The CDR3 length is 14 residues. Germline loops: CDR1 SQVTM, CDR2 ANQGSEA. CDR3 DNA sequence: TGCAGCGTTGATAAGGCGGGAGGGAACAATGAGCAGTTCTTC. Its protein is CSVDKAGGNNEQFF.

This clonotype was found many times. This chain links TRBV7-2 with TRBJ2-7, with 9 bases lining up with TRBD2. The CDR3 loop spans 15 amino acids. The germline CDR1 and CDR2 sequences are SGHTA and FQGNSA. J gave up 2 bases and V 4 bases, and 6 bases lay outside the gene matches. This chain's CDR3 is CASSWDGLATYEQYF. CDR3 in DNA: TGTGCCAGCAGCTGGGACGGACTAGCGACCTACGAGCAGTACTTC.

The genes are TRBV7-9 and TRBJ2-6; 10 nucleotides line up with TRBD1. Per the germline V gene, CDR1 is SEHNR and CDR2 is FQNEAQ (reference sequence). This CDR3 is built from 18 residues. Trimming removed 5 bases from V and 2 bases from J; junction bases left unmatched: 9. The CDR3 loop is CASSPAGQGSPGANVLTF. In DNA, the CDR3 is TGTGCCAGCAGCCCAGCGGGACAGGGGAGTCCTGGGGCCAACGTCCTGACTTTC.

This chain uses TRBV20-1 with TRBJ2-7; 9 nucleotides line up with TRBD1. CDR3 length: 15 residues. Germline V lookup: CDR1 DFQATT, CDR2 SNEGSKA (reference sequence). Unmatched junction bases numbered 13, after V lost 5 bases and J lost 5 bases. The CDR3 sequence: CSASNSGTGTHEQYF. CDR3 nucleotides: TGCAGTGCTTCGAATTCCGGGACAGGGACCCACGAGCAGTACTTC.

The chain couples TRBV19 to TRBJ2-1; D gene unclear. With 8 bases removed from V and 8 bases from J, the gap between germline ends came to 4 bases. This CDR3 spans 9 amino acids. Germline values: CDR1 LNHDA, CDR2 SQIVND (reference sequence). CDR3 nucleotides: TGTGCCAGTGAGCATGAGCAGTTCTTC. It codes for CASEHEQFF.